These 8 T cell receptor beta chains came from one sample sequenced in a study of blood T cell repertoires in COVID-19. The data were produced by immunoSEQ multiplex PCR, yet TCRdb's version contains in-frame clones alone and is incomplete. The sample shows 35,000 to 45,000 clones, over 60% of them seen only once. The sequenced sample consisted of peripheral blood. These receptors were collected from a woman aged 70-85 years with acute or convalescent COVID-19.

This clone came up a few times. The rearrangement joins TRBV11-2 to TRBJ1-1, with unresolved D. Per germline, CDR1 SGHAT and CDR2 FQNNGV. This CDR3 has 14 residues. V was cut by 0 bases and J by 0 bases, with 5 bases left in between. Written as DNA, the CDR3 is TGTGCCAGCAGCTTAGATCGGGTGAACACTGAAGCTTTCTTT. Its protein product is CASSLDRVNTEAFF.

CDR3 sequence: CASRYDRSPIEAFF. The CDR3 DNA follows: TGTGCCAGCAGATATGACAGGTCTCCAATTGAAGCTTTCTTT. The rearrangement joins TRBV2 to TRBJ1-1; D may be TRBD1 (6 bases). This CDR3 contains 14 residues. With 6 bases removed from V and 7 bases from J, the gap between germline ends came to 18 bases. Germline assignment: CDR1 SNHLY and CDR2 FYNNEI.

The chain is built from TRBV6-1 and TRBJ2-7; 8 nucleotides agree with TRBD2. CDR1 is MNHNS and CDR2 is SASEGT in the germline V gene. This CDR3 contains 15 residues. The V and J ends lost 2 bases and 7 bases, in that order; junction bases with no gene match: 10. In DNA, the CDR3 is TGTGCCAGCAGTGAATGGGCTAGCGGGCCCCTAGAGCAGTACTTC. Amino acids: CASSEWASGPLEQYF.

The V and J genes are TRBV14 and TRBJ2-7; 7 bases line up with TRBD2. The CDR3 totals 15 residues. Looked up from germline, CDR1 is SGHDN and CDR2 is FVKESK. V shed 1 base, J shed 2 bases, and the junction held 5 bases outside the gene matches. This CDR3 reads CASSQVGGLAYEQYF. CDR3 DNA: TGTGCCAGCAGCCAAGTCGGAGGACTAGCCTACGAGCAGTACTTC.

In its sample, this clone was seen a few times. The rearrangement links TRBV4-2 to TRBJ2-7, with TRBD1 matching 9 bases. This CDR3 has 19 residues. V was clipped by 0 bases and J by 5 bases; unmatched bases: 17. CDR1 is LGHNA and CDR2 is YNFKEQ in the germline V gene. The CDR3 loop is CASSQDYGTGTGIVDEQYF. CDR3 in DNA: TGTGCCAGCAGCCAAGATTACGGGACCGGGACAGGGATTGTGGACGAGCAGTACTTC.

The table lists this clone with a count of one. V is TRBV4-3 and J is TRBJ1-3, with D unresolved. The CDR3 is 17 residues long. The V gene lost 0 bases and the J gene lost 0 bases, with 12 bases spanning the gap. CDR1 LGHNA and CDR2 YSLEER come from the germline V gene. The chain's CDR3 is CASSQDLAEISGNTIYF. The CDR3 DNA reads as TGCGCCAGCAGCCAAGATCTCGCGGAAATCTCTGGAAACACCATATATTTT.

This chain joins TRBV19 and TRBJ1-1; maybe TRBD1 (6 bases). Germline CDR1 is LNHDA and CDR2 is SQIVND (reference sequence). V lost 6 bases to trimming and J lost 1 base, with 12 bases between them. The CDR3 loop spans 14 amino acids. The CDR3 region has the DNA TGTGCCAGTAGAACGACAGGAGGGAACACTGAAGCTTTCTTT. Translation gives CASRTTGGNTEAFF. The full variable domain, its missing parts supplied by reference TRBV19 and TRBJ1-1, is DGGITQSPKYLFRKEGQNVTLSCEQNLNHDAMYWYRQDPGQGLRLIYYSQIVNDFQKGDIAEGYSVSREKKESFPLTVTSAQKNPTAFYLCASRTTGGNTEAFFGQGTRLTVV.

The chain is built from TRBV9 and TRBJ2-3, with a weak D call TRBD2 (5 bases). The CDR3 has 16 residues. V lost 4 bases and J lost 1, with 16 bases in between. Germline CDR1 is SGDLS and CDR2 is YYNGEE. CDR3 sequence reads: CASSTRGAAGTDTQYF. The CDR3 DNA sequence: TGTGCCAGCAGCACCCGCGGAGCGGCTGGCACAGATACGCAGTATTTT.